This TCR beta chain was observed in a study of blood T cell repertoires in COVID-19. About the research overall: Both acute and convalescent COVID-19 samples were obtained from the United States, Italy and Spain. The cDNA or gDNA used as material had been derived from T cells, B-cell-depleted T cells, or PBMCs.

During active infection, Seattle patients enrolled and were then monitored through disease. This clone was counted only a few times. The CDR3 has 15 residues. From germline, CDR1 is MNHEY and CDR2 SVGEGT. J was trimmed by 8 bases and V by 6 bases; bases with no gene match: 15. Authors' data handling: For nucleated cells, counts were estimated from reference gene primer amplification. Profiling relied on immunoSEQ multiplex PCR, and the TCRdb table lists in-frame clones only, not all of them. V and J calls and clone size follow that table, whereas D and trimming were derived from the DNA. The sample lists about 220,000 clones; roughly 85% were seen once.

The chain recombines TRBV6-2 or TRBV6-3 with TRBJ1-2, with 7 positions matching TRBD1. Sequenced input: peripheral blood. This receptor was taken from a woman in her seventies with COVID-19, enrolled during active disease. The CDR3 nucleotides are TGTGCCAGCAGCTCCCGGGTGACAGGGTTGGACGGCTACACCTTC. Encoded protein: CASSSRVTGLDGYTF.